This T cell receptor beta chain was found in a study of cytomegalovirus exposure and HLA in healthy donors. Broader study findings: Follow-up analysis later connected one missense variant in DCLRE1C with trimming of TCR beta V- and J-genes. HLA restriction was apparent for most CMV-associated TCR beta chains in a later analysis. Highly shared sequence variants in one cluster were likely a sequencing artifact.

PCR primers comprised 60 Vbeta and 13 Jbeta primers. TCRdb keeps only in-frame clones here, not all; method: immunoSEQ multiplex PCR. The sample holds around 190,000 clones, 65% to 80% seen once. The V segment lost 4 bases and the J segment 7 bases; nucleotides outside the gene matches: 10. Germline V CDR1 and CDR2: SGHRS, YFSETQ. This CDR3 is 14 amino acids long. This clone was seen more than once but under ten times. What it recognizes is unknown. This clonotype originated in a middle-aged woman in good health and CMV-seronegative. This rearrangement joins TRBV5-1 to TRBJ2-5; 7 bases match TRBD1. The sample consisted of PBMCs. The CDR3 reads CASSNGDSRGTQYF. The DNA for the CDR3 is TGCGCCAGCAGCAATGGGGACAGTCGCGGGACCCAGTACTTC.